The 11 T cell receptor beta chains below were found in one sample sequenced in a study of CD8+CD57+ T cells in acquired aplastic anemia (dated by TCRdb to 2016 to 2018). TCRdb lists the instrument as Illumina HiSeq 2000. Genomic DNA served as template for TCR beta VDJ combination and CDR3 sequence profiling. TCRdb took the public reads, trimmed them with fastp at Q25, ran MiXCR for clone calling and kept in-frame beta chains. Each CDR3 protein appears once, grouped with its most common genes and DNA. The sample contains fewer than 250,000 distinct CDR3 sequences, around 50% of them found a single time. Clones ranked in the top ten supply roughly 15% of the sample. The sample was sorted CD4+, CD8+, or CD8+CD57+ T cells (not recorded which) from PBMCs. These receptors originate from a human donor in good health, serving as a control.

The gene calls are TRBV9 and TRBJ2-7, with 10 bases identical to TRBD1. J gave up 2 bases and V 3 bases, and 5 bases lay outside the gene matches. The CDR3 covers 15 residues. Per germline, CDR1 SGDLS and CDR2 YYNGEE. The CDR3 protein is CASSGGQGTPYEQYF. Written as DNA, the CDR3 is TGTGCCAGCAGCGGGGGACAGGGGACCCCCTACGAGCAGTACTTC. Complete variable domain (other parts from reference TRBV9 and TRBJ2-7): DSGVTQTPKHLITATGQRVTLRCSPRSGDLSVYWYQQSLDQGLQFLIQYYNGEERAKGNILERFSAQQFPDLHSELNLSSLELGDSALYFCASSGGQGTPYEQYFGPGTRLTVT.

V and J are TRBV7-2 and TRBJ1-6; TRBD1 is a possible D gene (6 bases). This CDR3 contains 15 residues. Germline loops: CDR1 SGHTA, CDR2 FQGNSA. V dropped 2 bases and J dropped 12 bases, with 17 bases sitting between them. Written as DNA, the CDR3 is TGTGCCAGCAGCTTACAGGACACAGGGCGGGTACCCCTCCACTTT. The encoded protein is CASSLQDTGRVPLHF.

This clonotype was detected a few times. This chain connects TRBV9 to TRBJ1-2, with a weak D call TRBD1 (5 bases). The CDR3 runs 13 residues. From germline, CDR1 is SGDLS and CDR2 YYNGEE. V lost 3 bases and J lost 2, with 8 bases in between. CDR3 sequence (DNA): TGTGCCAGCAGCGGCAGGGAGAACTATGGCTACACCTTC. It encodes CASSGRENYGYTF.

Ten or more counts support this clonotype. The chain uses TRBV9 and TRBJ1-6, with D maybe TRBD1 (5 bases). The CDR3 runs to 17 residues. CDR1 and CDR2 from the germline V gene are SGDLS and YYNGEE. V was shortened by 2 bases and J by 7 bases, with 19 bases between the two germline ends. The CDR3 coding sequence is TGTGCCAGCAGCGTCCCGGGACGGGAGGGAGGAAATTCACCCCTCCACTTT. It encodes CASSVPGREGGNSPLHF.

Ten or more counts support this clonotype. The gene calls are TRBV7-6 and TRBJ2-1, with 8 bases that match TRBD1. The CDR3 runs to 17 residues. Germline trimming cut 5 bases from V and 9 bases from J; bases unmatched to any gene: 18. The germline gives CDR1 SGHVS, CDR2 FNYEAQ. Here the CDR3 DNA reads TGTGCCAGCAGCCCCCAACGCGGACAGGGTGTTGGTAGTGAGCAGTTCTTC. Translated: CASSPQRGQGVGSEQFF. The whole variable domain, filled in from reference TRBV7-6 and TRBJ2-1, reads GAGVSQSPRYKVTKRGQDVALRCDPISGHVSLYWYRQALGQGPEFLTYFNYEAQQDKSGLPNDRFSAERPEGSISTLTIQRTEQRDSAMYRCASSPQRGQGVGSEQFFGPGTRLTVL.

This clonotype was seen a few times. The chain is built from TRBV7-6 and TRBJ1-3; no definite D call. The CDR3 sequence is 15 residues long. CDR1 and CDR2 (germline): SGHVS, FNYEAQ. Trimming shortened V by 5 bases and J by 2 bases, and 13 bases separated the two germline ends. CDR3 amino acids: CASSPDRTAGNTIYF. CDR3 coding DNA: TGTGCCAGCAGCCCTGACCGGACGGCTGGAAACACCATATATTTT.

The CDR3 loop is CASSLSDSEKLFF. CDR3 in DNA: TGTGCCAGCAGCCTATCGGACAGCGAAAAACTGTTTTTT. This chain joins TRBV7-2 and TRBJ1-4, with D maybe TRBD1 (6 bases). Trimming removed 5 bases from V and 8 bases from J, with 12 bases in between. The length of the CDR3 is 13 residues. CDR1 and CDR2 (germline): SGHTA, FQGNSA.

This clonotype was observed many times. This sequence joins TRBV20-1 and TRBJ1-6; TRBD1 matches at 10 bases. The germline V gene has CDR1 DFQATT and CDR2 SNEGSKA (reference sequence). The CDR3 totals 13 residues. The CDR3 sequence is CSFRDRGNSPLHF. The CDR3 coding sequence is TGCAGCTTTCGGGACAGGGGAAATTCACCCCTCCACTTT.

There are many counts of this clonotype. This chain links TRBV4-1 with TRBJ2-7; 8 positions agree with TRBD1. In germline, CDR1 is MGHRA, CDR2 YSYEKL. With V trimmed by 0 bases and J by 7 bases, 5 bases remained unmatched. The CDR3 extends over 14 amino acids. The CDR3 here is CASSQERRGREQYF. The CDR3 region has the DNA TGCGCCAGCAGCCAAGAACGCAGGGGGCGGGAGCAGTACTTC.

For this clonotype: A junction end diverges from the germline sequence, so it may reflect a read error. The V call is TRBV2, the J call TRBJ1-5; D remains unclear. This CDR3 is built from 15 residues. Per the germline V gene, CDR1 is SNHLY and CDR2 is FYNNEI. In DNA form, the CDR3 reads TGTGCCAGCAGTGATTCCAGGAATAGCAATCAGCCCCAGCACTTT. This encodes CASSDSRNSNQPQHF. The full variable domain, completed using reference TRBV2 and TRBJ1-5, is EPEVTQTPSHQVTQMGQEVILRCVPISNHLYFYWYRQILGQKVEFLVSFYNNEISEKSEIFDDQFSVERPDGSNFTLKIRSTKLEDSAMYFCASSDSRNSNQPQHFGDGTRLSIL.

This clonotype was counted at least ten times. CDR3 coding DNA: TGCAGTGCTAGGGCCAGCCAAGAGACCCAGTACTTC. It specifies CSARASQETQYF. The rearrangement joins TRBV20-1 to TRBJ2-5; D unresolved. V was trimmed by 3 bases and J by 1 base, leaving 6 bases between them. This CDR3 comprises 12 residues. CDR1 and CDR2 from the germline V gene are DFQATT and SNEGSKA (reference sequence).